The clone carrying this TCR beta chain was seen many times. Antigen unknown. This CDR3 comprises 15 residues. Germline V gives CDR1 SGHTA, CDR2 FQGNSA. V dropped 5 bases and J dropped 1; count of bases not matched to a gene: 6. These data belong to a study of CD8 T cells in ankylosing spondylitis. General study points: A motif in TCR beta, a set of roughly 8 highly homologous variants, appeared characteristic of ankylosing spondylitis blood.

MiXCR was run by TCRdb on the 5' RACE reads, yielding one entry per CDR3 protein. The sample lists about 500,000 distinct CDR3 sequences; about 12% were seen once. The sequence was collected from a male donor with ankylosing spondylitis. This sequence joins TRBV7-2 and TRBJ1-1, with TRBD1 identical over 8 bases. The sequencing input was blood, either unsorted or a sorted T cell fraction (not recorded which). The CDR3 nucleotides read TGTGCCAGCAGCCGAGGAGGGACAGGGAACACTGAAGCTTTCTTT. Translation gives CASSRGGTGNTEAFF.